The 18 T cell receptor beta chains reported below all come from one sample, sequenced in a study of T cell responses to AZD1222 COVID-19 vaccine. The data were produced by immunoSEQ multiplex PCR, yet TCRdb's version contains in-frame clones alone and is incomplete. The sample shows 150,000 to 200,000 clones, about 90% of them seen only once. The specimen comprised peripheral blood, sampled 28 days after the second AZD1222 dose. These receptors were taken from an adult who received the AZD1222 COVID-19 vaccine.

The chain has TRBV12-3 or TRBV12-4 and TRBJ2-7, with TRBD1 matching 7 bases. Trimming removed 4 bases from V and 3 bases from J; junction bases left unmatched: 3. This CDR3 has 13 residues. CDR3 sequence reads: CASSSDRDYEQYF. CDR3 sequence (DNA): TGTGCCAGCAGTTCCGACAGGGACTACGAGCAGTACTTC.

This sequence joins TRBV6-6 and TRBJ1-1, with D possibly TRBD1 on 6 matching bases. V was trimmed by 6 bases and J by 0 bases, leaving 14 bases between them. The CDR3 has 15 residues. The germline CDR1 and CDR2 sequences are MNHNY and SVGAGI (reference sequence). The CDR3: CASSLPGTLNTEAFF. CDR3 bases: TGTGCCAGCAGCCTTCCCGGGACATTGAACACTGAAGCTTTCTTT.

V is TRBV18 and J is TRBJ2-1; 12 bases line up with TRBD2. Germline V gene data show CDR1 as KGHSH and CDR2 as LQKENI. The ends lost 3 bases at V and 0 bases at J; junction bases unmatched: 9. The CDR3 spans 19 residues. CDR3 coding DNA: TGTGCCAGCTCACCCAACGGACTAGCGGGAACTAGCTCCTACAATGAGCAGTTCTTC. Translated, it gives CASSPNGLAGTSSYNEQFF.

CDR3 nucleotides: TGCGCCAGCAGCTTGGGGGGCCCGGCTAACTATGGCTACACCTTC. Protein product: CASSLGGPANYGYTF. The V call is TRBV5-1, the J call TRBJ1-2, with D tentatively TRBD1 (5 bases). V was pared by 0 bases and J by 0 bases, with 9 bases between. Germline CDR1 SGHRS, CDR2 YFSETQ. The CDR3 extends over 15 amino acids.

The chain joins TRBV27 to TRBJ2-3; 8 bases line up with TRBD2. Germline trimming cut 5 bases from V and 4 bases from J; bases unmatched to any gene: 17. This CDR3 has 18 residues. Germline V gives CDR1 MNHEY, CDR2 SMNVEV (reference sequence). CDR3 amino acids: CASSPRPGGARVADTQYF. CDR3 sequence (DNA): TGTGCCAGCAGTCCCCGCCCGGGGGGGGCGAGGGTAGCAGATACGCAGTATTTT.

V gene TRBV7-9 combines with J gene TRBJ1-1; 7 bases are shared with TRBD1. Germline loops: CDR1 SEHNR, CDR2 FQNEAQ (reference sequence). This CDR3 is 14 amino acids long. The trim removed 2 bases at V and 3 bases at J, leaving 3 bases unmatched. The CDR3 loop is CASSLRGGYTEAFF. The CDR3 DNA sequence: TGTGCCAGCAGCTTAAGAGGGGGCTACACTGAAGCTTTCTTT.

V gene TRBV4-2 combines with J gene TRBJ2-2; D is unclear. CDR3 length: 15 residues. The V gene lost 2 bases and the J gene lost 5 bases, with 12 bases spanning the gap. Looked up from germline, CDR1 is LGHNA and CDR2 is YNFKEQ. The CDR3 coding sequence is TGTGCCAGCAGCCAAATCGGCGACGGTACCGGGGAGCTGTTTTTT. It yields the protein CASSQIGDGTGELFF.

This clone was observed once. The CDR3 region has the DNA TGTGCCAGCAGCCTCAGGGGAAGTTCACCCCTCCACTTT. This sequence encodes CASSLRGSSPLHF. J is TRBJ1-6 and V is TRBV5-8, with D perhaps matching TRBD1 (6 bases). Germline V gene sequence: CDR1 SGHTS, CDR2 YDEGEE. V lost 4 bases, J lost 9 bases, and 11 bases lay in between. CDR3 length equals 13 residues.

This chain joins TRBV12-3 or TRBV12-4 and TRBJ1-1; no definite D call. V was shortened by 6 bases and J by 1 base, with 9 bases between the two germline ends. The CDR3 loop spans 13 amino acids. The CDR3 loop reads CASRRAENTEAFF. The CDR3 DNA follows: TGTGCCAGCAGACGTGCAGAGAACACTGAAGCTTTCTTT.

V usage is TRBV7-9 and J usage is TRBJ2-5; D not certain. The ends were cut back, 5 bases at V and 2 bases at J, with 12 bases in the middle. The CDR3 consists of 14 residues. CDR1 is SEHNR, CDR2 FQNEAQ, per germline (reference sequence). The CDR3 loop is CASSRSIPQETQYF. The DNA of the CDR3 is TGTGCCAGCAGCCGCTCGATCCCACAAGAGACCCAGTACTTC.

The chain is built from TRBV28 and TRBJ1-3; 10 bases match TRBD1. Trimming took 2 bases from V and 4 from J; bases not matched to a gene: 2. The CDR3 runs to 15 residues. Germline V gene sequence: CDR1 MDHEN, CDR2 SYDVKM. CDR3 DNA sequence: TGTGCCAGCAGTTTAAGGGGACAGGGGGGAAACACCATATATTTT. Its translation: CASSLRGQGGNTIYF. Variable domain in full (rest from reference TRBV28 and TRBJ1-3): DVKVTQSSRYLVKRTGEKVFLECVQDMDHENMFWYRQDPGLGLRLIYFSYDVKMKEKGDIPEGYSVSREKKERFSLILESASTNQTSMYLCASSLRGQGGNTIYFGEGSWLTVV.

CDR3 coding DNA: TGTGCCAGCAGCTCCAAAAAACTAGCGGGAGGTTACAATGAGCAGTTCTTC. It yields the protein CASSSKKLAGGYNEQFF. The genes are TRBV5-4 and TRBJ2-1; 12 bases are shared with TRBD2. The CDR3 is 17 amino acids. Unmatched junction bases numbered 8, after V lost 3 bases and J lost 4 bases. In germline, CDR1 is SGHNT, CDR2 YYREEE (reference sequence).

This sequence joins TRBV5-8 and TRBJ1-6; no clear D gene. The CDR3 covers 15 residues. Germline CDR1 and CDR2: SGHTS and YDEGEE. V shed 4 bases and J shed 1 base, with 9 bases lying between them. The CDR3 bases are TGTGCCAGCAGCCCCCTCGGGTCCTATAATTCACCCCTCCACTTT. Protein sequence: CASSPLGSYNSPLHF.

The V gene is TRBV4-1, the J gene TRBJ1-2; 7 positions agree with TRBD1. CDR1 MGHRA and CDR2 YSYEKL come from the germline V gene. The CDR3 spans 15 residues. The V and J ends lost 0 bases and 8 bases, in that order; junction bases with no gene match: 9. DNA of the CDR3: TGCGCCAGCAGCCAAGAGCACAGGGGTGCGGTAGGCTACACCTTC. Amino acid sequence: CASSQEHRGAVGYTF.

CDR3 residues: CASVSGQGSSYNEQFF. CDR3 bases: TGTGCCAGCGTTTCCGGCCAAGGATCCTCCTACAATGAGCAGTTCTTC. V usage is TRBV28 and J usage is TRBJ2-1; the D is unclear. The germline gives CDR1 MDHEN, CDR2 SYDVKM. V lost 8 bases, J lost 0 bases, and 17 bases lay in between. CDR3 length: 16 amino acids.

This chain joins TRBV5-1 and TRBJ2-2; 9 bases fit TRBD1. CDR3 length: 16 residues. The germline gives CDR1 SGHRS, CDR2 YFSETQ. J gave up 6 bases and V 6 bases, and 12 bases lay outside the gene matches. The DNA of the CDR3 is TGCGCCAGCACGAAACAGGGGGCGCTGTCATCCGGGGAGCTGTTTTTT. It is translated as CASTKQGALSSGELFF.

The chain carries TRBV11-3 and TRBJ1-1; D uncertain. Between the trimmed V and J ends, which lost 4 bases and 4 bases, there was a span of 10 bases. The CDR3 runs to 13 residues. Germline assignment: CDR1 SGHNT and CDR2 YENEEA. The CDR3: CASSSFVGTEAFF. Here the CDR3 DNA reads TGTGCCAGCAGCTCCTTTGTGGGCACTGAAGCTTTCTTT.

A few counts support this clone. The V gene is TRBV9, the J gene TRBJ2-7; the match to TRBD2 covers 11 bases. This CDR3 is built from 15 residues. Germline values: CDR1 SGDLS, CDR2 YYNGEE. Trimming took 3 bases from V and 2 from J; bases not matched to a gene: 4. CDR3: CASSAETSGAYEQYF. The CDR3 coding sequence is TGTGCCAGCAGCGCCGAGACTAGCGGGGCCTACGAGCAGTACTTC.